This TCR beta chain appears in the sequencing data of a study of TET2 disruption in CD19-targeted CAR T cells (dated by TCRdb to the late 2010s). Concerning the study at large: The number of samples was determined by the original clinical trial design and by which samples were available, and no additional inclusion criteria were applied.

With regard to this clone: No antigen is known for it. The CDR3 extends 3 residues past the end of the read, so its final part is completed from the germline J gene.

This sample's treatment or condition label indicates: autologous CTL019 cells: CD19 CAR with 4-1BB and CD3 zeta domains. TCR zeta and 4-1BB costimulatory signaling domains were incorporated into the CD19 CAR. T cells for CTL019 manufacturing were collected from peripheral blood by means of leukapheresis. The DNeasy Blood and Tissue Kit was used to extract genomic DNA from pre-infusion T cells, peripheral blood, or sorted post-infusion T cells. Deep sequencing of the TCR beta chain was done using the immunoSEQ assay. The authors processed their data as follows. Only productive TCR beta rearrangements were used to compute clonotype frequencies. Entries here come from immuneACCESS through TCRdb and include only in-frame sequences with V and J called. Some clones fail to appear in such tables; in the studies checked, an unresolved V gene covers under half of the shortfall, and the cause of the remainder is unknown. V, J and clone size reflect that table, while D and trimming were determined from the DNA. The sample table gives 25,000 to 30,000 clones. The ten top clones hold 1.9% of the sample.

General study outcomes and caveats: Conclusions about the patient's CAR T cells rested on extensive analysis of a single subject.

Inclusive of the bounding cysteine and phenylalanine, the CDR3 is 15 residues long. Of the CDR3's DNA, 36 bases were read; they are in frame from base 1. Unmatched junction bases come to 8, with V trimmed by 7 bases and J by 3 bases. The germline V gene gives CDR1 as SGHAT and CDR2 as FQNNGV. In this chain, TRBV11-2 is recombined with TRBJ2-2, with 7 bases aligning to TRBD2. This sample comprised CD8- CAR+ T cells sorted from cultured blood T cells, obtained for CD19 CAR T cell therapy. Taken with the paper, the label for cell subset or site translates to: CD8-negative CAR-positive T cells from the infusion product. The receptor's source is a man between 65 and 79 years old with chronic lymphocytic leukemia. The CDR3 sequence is CASTPSGTHTGELFF. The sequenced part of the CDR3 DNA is TGTGCCAGCACCCCGAGCGGGACTCACACCGGGGAG.